Below, 24 T cell receptor beta chains from the same sample are listed, as sequenced in a study of technical replicates of blood from a few donors (dated by TCRdb to between 2016 and 2019). Libraries were built with the immunoSEQ multiplex PCR assay. TCRdb carries this immuneACCESS record with in-frame sequences only. Its versions omit some clonotypes, under half of them owing to an unresolved V gene in the studies checked, with the rest unexplained. A total of about 64,000 clones appear in this sample, approximately 86% of them only once. The leading ten clones occupy around 5% of the sample. Source material: PBMCs. These receptors were collected from a human donor in good health. Some clones in this sample may be carry-over from other donors' samples.

The rearrangement links TRBV6-6 to TRBJ1-2, with D possibly TRBD1 on 5 matching bases. Looked up from germline, CDR1 is MNHNY and CDR2 is SVGAGI (reference sequence). This CDR3 is built from 16 residues. The V end lost 0 bases, the J end lost 5 bases, and 16 bases lay between the germline ends. The chain's CDR3 is CASSYSRSGGWYGYTF. CDR3 DNA sequence: TGTGCCAGCAGTTACTCGAGGTCCGGGGGGTGGTATGGCTACACCTTC.

This sequence joins TRBV9 and TRBJ2-7; the D gene is possibly TRBD2 (6 bases). The CDR3 is 15 amino acids. Germline values: CDR1 SGDLS, CDR2 YYNGEE. The V end lost 0 bases, the J end lost 4 bases, and 14 bases lay between the germline ends. DNA for the CDR3: TGTGCCAGCAGCGTAGAGGATACTAGCTCGTACGAGCAGTACTTC. Amino acid sequence: CASSVEDTSSYEQYF.

The J gene is TRBJ1-1, the V gene TRBV19, with D perhaps TRBD1 (5 bases). V lost 7 bases and J 0 bases, leaving 15 bases between the germline ends. Per germline, CDR1 LNHDA and CDR2 SQIVND (reference sequence). This CDR3 spans 15 amino acids. This CDR3 is CASTLGQPMNTEAFF. CDR3 coding DNA: TGTGCCAGTACGTTAGGACAACCCATGAACACTGAAGCTTTCTTT.

This sequence joins TRBV5-1 and TRBJ2-5; 16 nucleotides match TRBD2. After removal of 4 bases from V and 4 bases from J, the junction contained 16 bases not matched to a gene. Germline CDR1 reads SGHRS; CDR2 reads YFSETQ. This CDR3 spans 20 amino acids. CDR3 sequence: CASSLGLAGGRFEGRETQYF. The CDR3 region has the DNA TGCGCCAGCAGCCTGGGACTAGCGGGGGGGCGTTTTGAGGGTCGAGAGACCCAGTACTTC.

The CDR3 sequence: CASSLVAGGNTRNEQFF. The CDR3 nucleotides read TGTGCCAGCAGTTTAGTGGCGGGGGGCAATACTCGCAATGAGCAGTTCTTC. This chain uses TRBV27 with TRBJ2-1; 8 bases map to TRBD2. The CDR3 contains 17 residues. Trimming took 2 bases from V and 6 from J; bases not matched to a gene: 12. CDR1 MNHEY and CDR2 SMNVEV come from the germline V gene (reference sequence).

The J gene is TRBJ2-7, the V gene TRBV10-3; D is perhaps TRBD1 (6 bases). Trimming took 0 bases from V and 5 from J, leaving 17 bases between them. The CDR3 spans 16 residues. Germline values: CDR1 ENHRY, CDR2 SYGVKD. The CDR3 here is CAISESGADSADEQYF. CDR3 sequence (DNA): TGTGCCATCAGTGAGTCGGGGGCAGATAGTGCGGACGAGCAGTACTTC.

The rearrangement uses TRBV7-2 and TRBJ1-2, with 7 bases aligning to TRBD1. Per the germline V gene, CDR1 is SGHTA and CDR2 is FQGNSA. This CDR3 comprises 15 residues. V was pared by 1 base and J by 8 bases, with 10 bases of the junction left unmatched. The CDR3 here is CASSLVQQGLYGYTF. DNA for the CDR3: TGTGCCAGCAGCTTAGTCCAACAGGGGTTATACGGCTACACCTTC.

The chain joins TRBV5-4 to TRBJ1-1; D not resolved. In germline, CDR1 is SGHNT, CDR2 YYREEE (reference sequence). The V gene lost 4 bases and the J gene lost 0 bases, with 13 bases spanning the gap. This CDR3 region has 15 residues. Here the CDR3 reads CASSPGGIMNTEAFF. The CDR3 DNA reads TGTGCCAGCAGCCCCGGAGGCATAATGAACACTGAAGCTTTCTTT.

With regard to this clone: The same CDR3 can be traced to other DNA sequences in this sample. The rearrangement joins TRBV4-3 to TRBJ2-7; D is perhaps TRBD1 (6 bases). V gave up 1 base and J gave up 1 base, with 8 bases separating them. The CDR3 sequence is 14 residues long. The germline V gene has CDR1 LGHNA and CDR2 YSLEER. The CDR3 loop reads CASSQGTASYEQYF. The DNA of the CDR3 is TGCGCCAGCAGCCAAGGGACAGCTTCCTACGAGCAGTACTTC.

The chain carries TRBV7-9 and TRBJ1-5, with D maybe TRBD1 (6 bases). Trimming took off 8 bases at V and 0 bases at J, with 8 bases between the two ends. Germline values: CDR1 SEHNR, CDR2 FQNEAQ (reference sequence). The CDR3 is 13 amino acids. The DNA for the CDR3 is TGTGCCAGCGGGACAAATAGCAATCAGCCCCAGCATTTT. Translating it yields CASGTNSNQPQHF.

The J gene is TRBJ2-1, the V gene TRBV5-6, with D perhaps TRBD1 (5 bases). The V and J ends lost 0 bases and 3 bases respectively, with 7 bases between them. The V gene's germline CDR1 is SGHDT and CDR2 YYEEEE. This CDR3 has 14 residues. The CDR3 DNA is TGTGCCAGCAGCTTGGACAGGCTCTACAATGAGCAGTTCTTC. The encoded protein is CASSLDRLYNEQFF.

This clone was counted once. The chain is built from TRBV28 and TRBJ2-2; D is undetermined. CDR1 MDHEN and CDR2 SYDVKM come from the germline V gene. V lost 3 bases and J 0 bases, leaving 8 bases between the germline ends. The CDR3 is 15 residues long. CDR3 nucleotides: TGTGCCAGCAGTTTCCACACACCGAACACCGGGGAGCTGTTTTTT. Translated, it gives CASSFHTPNTGELFF.

This chain connects TRBV7-9 to TRBJ2-7; 7 bases map to TRBD2. V shed 3 bases, J shed 7 bases, and the junction held 12 bases outside the gene matches. The CDR3 has 15 residues. The germline V gene has CDR1 SEHNR and CDR2 FQNEAQ (reference sequence). CDR3 region: CASSLGGLAMGEQYF. The CDR3 coding sequence is TGTGCCAGCAGCTTGGGAGGGCTAGCGATGGGGGAGCAGTACTTC. The complete variable domain, with remaining parts taken from reference TRBV7-9 and TRBJ2-7, reads DTGVSQNPRHKITKRGQNVTFRCDPISEHNRLYWYRQTLGQGPEFLTYFQNEAQLEKSRLLSDRFSAERPKGSFSTLEIQRTEQGDSAMYLCASSLGGLAMGEQYFGPGTRLTVT.

The chain has TRBV30 and TRBJ2-1, with a tentative D call TRBD2 (6 bases). The CDR3 has 16 amino acids. Trimming cost V 3 bases and J 4 bases, with 19 bases left between them. Germline V gene lookup returns CDR1 GTSNPN and CDR2 SVGIG (reference sequence). The CDR3 DNA follows: TGTGCCTGGAGAAGTAGTTGGGGGAGGCTTTACAATGAGCAGTTCTTC. Translating it yields CAWRSSWGRLYNEQFF.

The V and J genes are TRBV4-3 and TRBJ2-7, with TRBD2 matching over 10 bases. CDR3 length: 15 residues. Per the germline V gene, CDR1 is LGHNA and CDR2 is YSLEER. V lost 1 base, J lost 0 bases, and 0 bases stayed unmatched. In DNA form, the CDR3 reads TGCGCCAGCAGCCAAGCTAGCGGGGGCTCCTACGAGCAGTACTTC. Translating gives CASSQASGGSYEQYF.

The rearrangement joins TRBV2 to TRBJ1-3; D remains unclear. The germline V and J ends were trimmed by 5 bases and 1 base, with 3 bases remaining between them. This CDR3 is built from 12 residues. Germline CDR1 SNHLY, CDR2 FYNNEI. CDR3 protein: CASSPSGNTIYF. CDR3 DNA sequence: TGTGCCAGCAGTCCGTCTGGAAACACCATATATTTT.

The rearrangement joins TRBV5-7 to TRBJ1-1; possibly TRBD1 for D (5 bases). TRBV5-7 is classed as an ORF, of uncertain function. CDR3 length: 15 amino acids. The V and J ends lost 0 bases and 6 bases respectively, with 15 bases between them. For the CDR3, the DNA is TGTGCCAGCAGCTTGGCCTGGGGGGTTAACGCTGAAGCTTTCTTT. It specifies CASSLAWGVNAEAFF.

Only a few counts were recorded for this clone. Different DNA sequences within this sample yield the same CDR3. The rearrangement links TRBV2 to TRBJ1-1; D unresolved. The CDR3 is 11 residues long. Per germline, CDR1 SNHLY and CDR2 FYNNEI. Trimming removed 4 bases from V and 7 bases from J, with 7 bases in between. The CDR3 region has the DNA TGTGCCAGCAGTGTACGAGGTGAAGCTTTCTTT. Protein: CASSVRGEAFF.

J is TRBJ2-7 and V is TRBV19; 8 nucleotides agree with TRBD1. CDR3 length: 14 residues. The V segment lost 5 bases and the J segment 4 bases; nucleotides outside the gene matches: 7. CDR1 and CDR2 from the germline V gene are LNHDA and SQIVND (reference sequence). CDR3 region: CASSPWTGWYEQYF. CDR3 nucleotides: TGTGCCAGTAGTCCCTGGACAGGGTGGTACGAGCAGTACTTC.

This clone has a single count. The chain uses TRBV11-1 and TRBJ2-7; tentative D call: TRBD1 (5 bases). Germline lookup yields CDR1 SGHAT and CDR2 FQDESV (reference sequence). The V gene lost 6 bases and the J gene lost 3 bases, with 15 bases spanning the gap. The CDR3 spans 14 residues. CDR3 DNA: TGTGCCAGCAGGTTCGGGCAGGGAAACTACGAGCAGTACTTC. Translated: CASRFGQGNYEQYF.

The rearrangement links TRBV30 to TRBJ2-1; a weak D match, TRBD1 (6 bases). The V end lost 3 bases, the J end lost 1 base, and 10 bases lay between the germline ends. There are 14 residues in the CDR3. CDR1 is GTSNPN and CDR2 is SVGIG in the germline V gene (reference sequence). In DNA form, the CDR3 reads TGTGCCTGGAGCCAGGGGCGTTCCTACAATGAGCAGTTCTTC. This sequence encodes CAWSQGRSYNEQFF.

The V and J genes are TRBV5-1 and TRBJ2-2, with D tentatively TRBD1 (5 bases). Between the trimmed V and J ends, which lost 7 bases and 2 bases, there was a span of 9 bases. Germline V gene lookup returns CDR1 SGHRS and CDR2 YFSETQ. The CDR3 covers 13 residues. The CDR3 sequence is CASRDRNTGELFF. The CDR3 DNA follows: TGCGCCAGCCGCGACAGAAACACCGGGGAGCTGTTTTTT.

This rearrangement joins TRBV19 to TRBJ1-1, with 7 bases aligning to TRBD1. V was clipped by 6 bases and J by 4 bases; unmatched bases: 8. The CDR3 sequence is 14 residues long. Germline-derived CDR1 and CDR2 are LNHDA and SQIVND (reference sequence). As DNA, the CDR3 is TGTGCCAGTAGACCGACAGGGAAGAGCACTGAAGCTTTCTTT. Translation: CASRPTGKSTEAFF.

The chain is built from TRBV2 and TRBJ2-7; the D is unclear. Trimming pared 4 bases from V and 6 bases from J, leaving 10 bases between. Per germline, CDR1 SNHLY and CDR2 FYNNEI. CDR3 length: 12 residues. The CDR3, as DNA: TGTGCCAGCAGTGTAGTCGGTTCCGAGCAGTACTTC. Residues: CASSVVGSEQYF.